These T cell receptor beta chains were read from a single sample in a study of control samples from healthy donors and cancer patients. Sequencing was performed with immunoSEQ multiplex PCR; in TCRdb, only in-frame clones are kept and a portion is missing. Of more than 65,000 clones in the sample, 75% to 90% were seen once. The sample taken for sequencing was blood. These receptor sequences come from a man between 50 and 59 years old in good health. Each CDR3 is given with its conserved first and last residue. D genes are given only for firm matches. Some rows mark clone size as missing; the rest say once, few, many or name a class of expanded clone.

D gene: TRBD1
clone size: NA
V gene: TRBV6-4
J gene: TRBJ1-2
CDR3 DNA: TGTGCCAGCAGAACTAGCCCCGGGACAGGGTCATCCGGTGGCTACACCTTC
CDR3 protein: CASRTSPGTGSSGGYTF

D gene: TRBD1
clone size: NA
V gene: TRBV6-6
J gene: TRBJ2-7
CDR3 DNA: TGTGCCAGCAGTTACTCAGGGGGCTCGGGCTACGAGCAGTACTTC
CDR3 protein: CASSYSGGSGYEQYF

D gene: TRBD1
clone size: NA
V gene: TRBV27
J gene: TRBJ1-1
CDR3 DNA: TGTGCCAGCAGTTCAATCCCCGGGACAGGGACCCCTGAAGCTTTCTTT
CDR3 protein: CASSSIPGTGTPEAFF

D gene: NA
clone size: NA
V gene: TRBV3-1/TRBV3-2
J gene: TRBJ1-4
CDR3 DNA: TGTGCCAGCAGCCAACCCCGGTACGGGGTGGAAAAACTGTTTTTT
CDR3 protein: CASSQPRYGVEKLFF

D gene: TRBD1
clone size: NA
V gene: TRBV15
J gene: TRBJ2-7
CDR3 DNA: TGTGCCACCAGCAGCGACACCGGACAGGACTTCTACGAGCAGTACTTC
CDR3 protein: CATSSDTGQDFYEQYF

D gene: NA
clone size: NA
V gene: TRBV7-2
J gene: TRBJ2-1
CDR3 DNA: TGTGCCAGCAGCTCCCGGGTAGGTGGTGATGAGCAGTTCTTC
CDR3 protein: CASSSRVGGDEQFF

D gene: TRBD1
clone size: NA
V gene: TRBV28
J gene: TRBJ2-1
CDR3 DNA: TGTGCCAGCAGTTACTCCAGGCAGGGGGTCTACAATGAGCAGTTCTTC
CDR3 protein: CASSYSRQGVYNEQFF

D gene: NA
clone size: NA
V gene: TRBV19
J gene: TRBJ1-5
CDR3 DNA: TGTGCCAGTAGGGTGGGGACGGACAGCAATCAGCCCCAGCATTTT
CDR3 protein: CASRVGTDSNQPQHF

D gene: NA
clone size: NA
V gene: TRBV4-3
J gene: TRBJ2-3
CDR3 DNA: TGCGCCAGCAGCCAAATGGCAGGGACAGATACGCAGTATTTT
CDR3 protein: CASSQMAGTDTQYF

D gene: NA
clone size: NA
V gene: TRBV4-1
J gene: TRBJ1-2
CDR3 DNA: TGCGCCAGCAGCAAGGACAGCTATGGCTACACCTTC
CDR3 protein: CASSKDSYGYTF

D gene: NA
clone size: NA
V gene: TRBV27
J gene: TRBJ1-1
CDR3 DNA: TGTGCCAGCAGTTGGAGCGCCGGGGTCACTGAAGCTTTCTTT
CDR3 protein: CASSWSAGVTEAFF

D gene: TRBD2
clone size: NA
V gene: TRBV15
J gene: TRBJ2-1
CDR3 DNA: TGTGCCACCAGCAGAGATGGGACTAGCGTGGGCAATGAGCAGTTCTTC
CDR3 protein: CATSRDGTSVGNEQFF

D gene: TRBD1
clone size: NA
V gene: TRBV7-2
J gene: TRBJ2-5
CDR3 DNA: TGTGCCAGCAGCTTAAACAGGGGGCGGGAGACCCAGTACTTC
CDR3 protein: CASSLNRGRETQYF

D gene: NA
clone size: NA
V gene: TRBV6-4
J gene: TRBJ1-5
CDR3 DNA: TGTGCCAGCAGTGACTCCTTGTGGGATCAGCCCCAGCATTTT
CDR3 protein: CASSDSLWDQPQHF

D gene: NA
clone size: NA
V gene: TRBV28
J gene: TRBJ1-2
CDR3 DNA: TGTGCCACATCCCTGAGGGCGATCGGCTACACCTTC
CDR3 protein: CATSLRAIGYTF

D gene: NA
clone size: NA
V gene: TRBV29-1
J gene: TRBJ2-7
CDR3 DNA: TGCAGCGTTGAAGACGGATCCTACGAGCAGTACTTC
CDR3 protein: CSVEDGSYEQYF

D gene: TRBD1
clone size: NA
V gene: TRBV24-1
J gene: TRBJ1-4
CDR3 DNA: TGTGCCACCAGCACAGGGGGCGCGGCTAATGAAAAACTGTTTTTT
CDR3 protein: CATSTGGAANEKLFF

D gene: NA
clone size: NA
V gene: TRBV5-1
J gene: TRBJ1-1
CDR3 DNA: TGCGCCAGCAGCCCTCGGGGGGGGGACACTGAAGCTTTCTTT
CDR3 protein: CASSPRGGDTEAFF

D gene: NA
clone size: once
V gene: TRBV9
J gene: TRBJ1-2
CDR3 DNA: TGTGCCAGCAGCGGAAGCCTAAGTAGGAGATATGGCTACACCTTC
CDR3 protein: CASSGSLSRRYGYTF

D gene: NA
clone size: many
V gene: TRBV6-1
J gene: TRBJ1-3
CDR3 DNA: TGTGCCAGCAGTGAAATGGAAGTCTCTGGAAACACCATATATTTT
CDR3 protein: CASSEMEVSGNTIYF

D gene: NA
clone size: NA
V gene: TRBV28
J gene: TRBJ1-2
CDR3 DNA: TGTGCCAGCAGTGAACGGGACCTGTTCTATGGCTACACCTTC
CDR3 protein: CASSERDLFYGYTF

D gene: NA
clone size: NA
V gene: TRBV12-3/TRBV12-4
J gene: TRBJ1-2
CDR3 DNA: TGTGCCAGCAGTTTAGCCAGTCACTATGGCTACACCTTC
CDR3 protein: CASSLASHYGYTF

D gene: TRBD2
clone size: NA
V gene: TRBV28
J gene: TRBJ2-1
CDR3 DNA: TGTGCCAGCACTCCGGGGGGTCGGACCTACAATGAGCAGTTCTTC
CDR3 protein: CASTPGGRTYNEQFF

D gene: TRBD2
clone size: NA
V gene: TRBV4-3
J gene: TRBJ2-3
CDR3 DNA: TGCGCCAGCAGCCAAGACAGCCTAGCGGATAGCACAGATACGCAGTATTTT
CDR3 protein: CASSQDSLADSTDTQYF

D gene: TRBD2
clone size: NA
V gene: TRBV11-3
J gene: TRBJ2-1
CDR3 DNA: TGTGCCAGCAGCTCTAACTTTGGACTAGCGGGAGAATACAATGAGCAGTTCTTC
CDR3 protein: CASSSNFGLAGEYNEQFF

D gene: NA
clone size: NA
V gene: TRBV7-9
J gene: TRBJ1-4
CDR3 DNA: TGTGCCAGCAGCCTTGGATTTGGGGAGAAACTGTTTTTT
CDR3 protein: CASSLGFGEKLFF

D gene: NA
clone size: NA
V gene: TRBV4-1
J gene: TRBJ1-3
CDR3 DNA: TGCGCCAGCAGCCAAGACAGGGCTGGTGGAAACACCATATATTTT
CDR3 protein: CASSQDRAGGNTIYF

D gene: TRBD2
clone size: once
V gene: TRBV9
J gene: TRBJ2-3
CDR3 DNA: TGTGCCAGCAGCGTAGTACCTAGCGGGAGTGGGGCCCCAGATACGCAGTATTTT
CDR3 protein: CASSVVPSGSGAPDTQYF

D gene: TRBD1
clone size: NA
V gene: TRBV7-2
J gene: TRBJ1-1
CDR3 DNA: TGTGCCAGCAGCTTGTTAGTGCAGGGGGCTGAAGCTTTCTTT
CDR3 protein: CASSLLVQGAEAFF